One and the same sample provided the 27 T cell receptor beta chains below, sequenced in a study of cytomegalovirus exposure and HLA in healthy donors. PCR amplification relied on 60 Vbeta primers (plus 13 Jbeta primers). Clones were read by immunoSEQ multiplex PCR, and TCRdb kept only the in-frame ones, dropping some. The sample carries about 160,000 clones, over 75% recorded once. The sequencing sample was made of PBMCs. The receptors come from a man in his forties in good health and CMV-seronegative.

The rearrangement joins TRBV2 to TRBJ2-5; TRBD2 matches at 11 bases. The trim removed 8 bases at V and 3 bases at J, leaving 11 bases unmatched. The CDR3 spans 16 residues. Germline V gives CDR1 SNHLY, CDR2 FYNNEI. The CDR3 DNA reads TGTGCCAGCCTCCGACTAGCGGGGAACAAAAAAGAGACCCAGTACTTC. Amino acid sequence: CASLRLAGNKKETQYF.

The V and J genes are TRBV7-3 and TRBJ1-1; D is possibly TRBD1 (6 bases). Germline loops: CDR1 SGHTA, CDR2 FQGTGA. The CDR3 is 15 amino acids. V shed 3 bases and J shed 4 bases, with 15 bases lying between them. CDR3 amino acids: CASSLGWGGGTEAFF. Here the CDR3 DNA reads TGTGCCAGCAGCTTGGGGTGGGGAGGGGGCACTGAAGCTTTCTTT.

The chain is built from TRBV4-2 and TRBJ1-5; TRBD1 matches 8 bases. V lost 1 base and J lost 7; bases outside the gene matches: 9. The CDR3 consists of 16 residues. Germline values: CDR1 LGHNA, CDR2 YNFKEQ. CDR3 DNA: TGTGCCAGCAGCCAAGGGTCAGGGGGCCAAAAGCAGCCCCAGCATTTT. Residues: CASSQGSGGQKQPQHF.

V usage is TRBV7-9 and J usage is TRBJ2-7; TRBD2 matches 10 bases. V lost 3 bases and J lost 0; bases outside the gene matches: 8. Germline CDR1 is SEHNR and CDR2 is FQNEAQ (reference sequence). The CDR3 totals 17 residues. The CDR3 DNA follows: TGTGCCAGCAGCTTCCCCAGTAGCGGGGGGAGCTCCTACGAGCAGTACTTC. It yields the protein CASSFPSSGGSSYEQYF.

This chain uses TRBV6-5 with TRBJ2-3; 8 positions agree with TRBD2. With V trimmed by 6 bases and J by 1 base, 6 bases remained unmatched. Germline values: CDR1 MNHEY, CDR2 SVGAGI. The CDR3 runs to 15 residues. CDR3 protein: CASSIKLAGTDTQYF. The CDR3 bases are TGTGCCAGCAGCATAAAACTAGCGGGCACAGATACGCAGTATTTT.

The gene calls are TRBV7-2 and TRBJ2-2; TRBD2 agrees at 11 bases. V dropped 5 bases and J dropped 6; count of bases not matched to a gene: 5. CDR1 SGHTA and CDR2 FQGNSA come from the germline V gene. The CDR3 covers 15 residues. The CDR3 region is CASSPATSGAGELFF. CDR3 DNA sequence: TGTGCCAGCAGCCCCGCGACTAGCGGGGCCGGGGAGCTGTTTTTT.

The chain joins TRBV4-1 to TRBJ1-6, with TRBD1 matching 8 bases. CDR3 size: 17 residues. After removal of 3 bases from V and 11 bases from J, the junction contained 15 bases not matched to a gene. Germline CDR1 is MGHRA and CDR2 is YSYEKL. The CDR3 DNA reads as TGCGCCAGCAGCCACGACCGAAAAGGGACAGGTTTGGCACCCCTCCACTTT. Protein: CASSHDRKGTGLAPLHF.

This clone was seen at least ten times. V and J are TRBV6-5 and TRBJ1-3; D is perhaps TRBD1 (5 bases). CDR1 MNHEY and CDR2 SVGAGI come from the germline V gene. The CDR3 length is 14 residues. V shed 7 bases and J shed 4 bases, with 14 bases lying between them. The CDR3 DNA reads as TGTGCCAGCATCTCCCACGGGGGGGGAAACACCATATATTTT. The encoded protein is CASISHGGGNTIYF.

Written as DNA, the CDR3 is TGTGCCAGCAGTTCCGGGTCGGATACGCAGTATTTT. Translated: CASSSGSDTQYF. This sequence joins TRBV28 and TRBJ2-3; D is undetermined. The CDR3 has 12 amino acids. CDR1 and CDR2 from the germline V gene are MDHEN and SYDVKM. The V end lost 4 bases, the J end lost 6 bases, and 8 bases lay between the germline ends.

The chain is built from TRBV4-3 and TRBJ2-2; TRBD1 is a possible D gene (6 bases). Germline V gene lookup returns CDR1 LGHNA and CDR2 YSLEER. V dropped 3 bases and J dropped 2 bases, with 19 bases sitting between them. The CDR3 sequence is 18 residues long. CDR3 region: CASSQKGPGQLNTGELFF. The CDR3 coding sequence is TGCGCCAGCAGCCAGAAAGGGCCGGGACAACTTAACACCGGGGAGCTGTTTTTT.

The CDR3 reads CASTHRDLHEKLFF. The CDR3 coding sequence is TGTGCCAGCACCCACAGGGACCTGCATGAAAAACTGTTTTTT. The chain carries TRBV6-1 and TRBJ1-4, with a weak D call TRBD1 (6 bases). This CDR3 contains 14 residues. Germline values: CDR1 MNHNS, CDR2 SASEGT. V was trimmed by 7 bases and J by 6 bases, leaving 15 bases between them.

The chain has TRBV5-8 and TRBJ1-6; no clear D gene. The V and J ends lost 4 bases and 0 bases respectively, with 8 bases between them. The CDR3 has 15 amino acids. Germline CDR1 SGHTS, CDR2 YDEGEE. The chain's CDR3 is CASSVRVSYNSPLHF. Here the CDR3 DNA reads TGTGCCAGCAGCGTCCGGGTCTCCTATAATTCACCCCTCCACTTT.

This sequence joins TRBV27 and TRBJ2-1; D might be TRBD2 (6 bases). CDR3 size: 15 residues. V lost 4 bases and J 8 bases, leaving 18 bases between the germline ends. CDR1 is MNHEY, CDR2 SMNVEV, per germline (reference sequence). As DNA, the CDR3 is TGTGCCAGCAGTTCCGCCACTAGCTCTTTCCATGAGCAGTTCTTC. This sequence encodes CASSSATSSFHEQFF.

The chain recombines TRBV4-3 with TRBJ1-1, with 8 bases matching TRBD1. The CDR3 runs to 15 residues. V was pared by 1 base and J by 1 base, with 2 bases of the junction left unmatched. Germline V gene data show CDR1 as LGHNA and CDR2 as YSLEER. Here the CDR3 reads CASSQAGQGNTEAFF. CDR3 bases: TGCGCCAGCAGCCAAGCCGGACAGGGGAACACTGAAGCTTTCTTT.

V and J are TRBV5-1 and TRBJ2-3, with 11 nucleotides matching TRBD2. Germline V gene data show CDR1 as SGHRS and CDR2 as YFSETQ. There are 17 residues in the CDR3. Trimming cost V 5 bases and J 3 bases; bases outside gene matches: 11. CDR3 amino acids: CASSQGSGGARTDTQYF. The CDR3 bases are TGCGCCAGCAGTCAGGGTAGCGGGGGGGCCCGGACAGATACGCAGTATTTT.

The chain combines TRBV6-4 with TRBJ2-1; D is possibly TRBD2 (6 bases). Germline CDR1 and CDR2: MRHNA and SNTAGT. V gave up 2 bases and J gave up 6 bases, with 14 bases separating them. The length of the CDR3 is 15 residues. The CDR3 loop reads CASSDDLSGSNEQFF. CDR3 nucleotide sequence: TGTGCCAGCAGTGACGATTTAAGCGGGTCCAATGAGCAGTTCTTC.

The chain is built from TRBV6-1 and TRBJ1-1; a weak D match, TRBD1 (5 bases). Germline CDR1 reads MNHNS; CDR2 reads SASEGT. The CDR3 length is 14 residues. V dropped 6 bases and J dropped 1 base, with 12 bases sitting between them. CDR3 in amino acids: CASSLGQRNTEAFF. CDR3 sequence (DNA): TGTGCCAGCAGCCTTGGACAACGGAACACTGAAGCTTTCTTT.

The CDR3 sequence is CASTSGGYNEQFF. Here the CDR3 DNA reads TGTGCCAGCACTAGCGGGGGGTACAATGAGCAGTTCTTC. This chain uses TRBV2 with TRBJ2-1; TRBD2 matches 11 bases. This CDR3 has 13 residues. Germline V CDR1 and CDR2: SNHLY, FYNNEI. The J segment lost 4 bases and the V segment lost 7 bases, leaving 0 bases of the junction unmatched.

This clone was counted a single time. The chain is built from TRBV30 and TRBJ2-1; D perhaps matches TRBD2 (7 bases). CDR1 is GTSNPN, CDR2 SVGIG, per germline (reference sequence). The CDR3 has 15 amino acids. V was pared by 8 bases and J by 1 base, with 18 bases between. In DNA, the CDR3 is TGTGCCCGGACAAGGGGGGGAGGGTCCTACAATGAGCAGTTCTTC. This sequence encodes CARTRGGGSYNEQFF. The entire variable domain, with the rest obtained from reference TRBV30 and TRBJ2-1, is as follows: SQTIHQWPATLVQPVGSPLSLECTVEGTSNPNLYWYRQAAGRGLQLLFYSVGIGQISSEVPQNLSASRPQDRQFILSSKKLLLSDSGFYLCARTRGGGSYNEQFFGPGTRLTVL.

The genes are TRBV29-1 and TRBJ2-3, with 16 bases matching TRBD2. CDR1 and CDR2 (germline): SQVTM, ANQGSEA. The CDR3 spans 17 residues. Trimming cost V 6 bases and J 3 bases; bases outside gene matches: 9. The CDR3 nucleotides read TGCAGCGTCTTTACCGGGACTAGCGGGGGGGCAACAGATACGCAGTATTTT. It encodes CSVFTGTSGGATDTQYF.

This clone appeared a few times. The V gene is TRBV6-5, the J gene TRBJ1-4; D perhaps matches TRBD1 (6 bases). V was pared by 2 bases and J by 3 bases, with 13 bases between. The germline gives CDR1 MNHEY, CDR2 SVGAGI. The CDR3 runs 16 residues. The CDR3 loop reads CASSYGGAVANEKLFF. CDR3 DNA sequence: TGTGCCAGCAGTTACGGGGGCGCGGTAGCTAATGAAAAACTGTTTTTT.

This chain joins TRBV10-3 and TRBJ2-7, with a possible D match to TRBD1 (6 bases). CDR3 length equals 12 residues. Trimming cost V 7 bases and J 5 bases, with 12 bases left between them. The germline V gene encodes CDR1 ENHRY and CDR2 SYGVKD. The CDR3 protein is CAITTGKNEQYF. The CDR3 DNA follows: TGTGCCATCACCACAGGGAAAAACGAGCAGTACTTC.

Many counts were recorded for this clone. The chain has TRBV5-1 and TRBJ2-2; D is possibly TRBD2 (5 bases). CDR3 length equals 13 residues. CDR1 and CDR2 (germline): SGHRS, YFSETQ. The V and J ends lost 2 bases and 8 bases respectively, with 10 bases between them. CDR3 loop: CASSLGLLGELFF. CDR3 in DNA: TGCGCCAGCAGCTTAGGACTCCTAGGGGAGCTGTTTTTT. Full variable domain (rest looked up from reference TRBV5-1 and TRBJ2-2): KAGVTQTPRYLIKTRGQQVTLSCSPISGHRSVSWYQQTPGQGLQFLFEYFSETQRNKGNFPGRFSGRQFSNSRSEMNVSTLELGDSALYLCASSLGLLGELFFGEGSRLTVL.

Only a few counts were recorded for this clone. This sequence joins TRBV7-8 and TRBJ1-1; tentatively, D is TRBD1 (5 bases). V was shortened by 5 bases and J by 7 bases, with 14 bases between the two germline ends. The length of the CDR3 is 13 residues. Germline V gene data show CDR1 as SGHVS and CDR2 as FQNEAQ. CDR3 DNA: TGTGCCAGCAGCCTTAGAACCAGGGATGAAGCTTTCTTT. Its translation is CASSLRTRDEAFF.

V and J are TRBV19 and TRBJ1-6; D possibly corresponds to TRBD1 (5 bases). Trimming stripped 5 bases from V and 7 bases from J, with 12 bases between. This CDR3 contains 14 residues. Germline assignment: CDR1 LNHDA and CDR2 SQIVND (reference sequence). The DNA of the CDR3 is TGTGCCAGTAGTCGCCAGGGCGAGAATTCACCCCTCCACTTT. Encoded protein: CASSRQGENSPLHF.

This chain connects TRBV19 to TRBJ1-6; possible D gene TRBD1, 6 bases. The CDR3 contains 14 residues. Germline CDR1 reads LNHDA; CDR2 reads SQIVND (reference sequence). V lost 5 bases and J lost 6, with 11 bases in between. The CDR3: CASSVGQPNSPLHF. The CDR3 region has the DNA TGTGCCAGTAGTGTCGGACAGCCTAATTCACCCCTCCACTTT.

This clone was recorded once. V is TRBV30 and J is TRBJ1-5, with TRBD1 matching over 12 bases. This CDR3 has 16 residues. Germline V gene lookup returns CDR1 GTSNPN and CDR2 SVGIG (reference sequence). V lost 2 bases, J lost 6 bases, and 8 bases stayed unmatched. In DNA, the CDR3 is TGTGCCTGGAGTACCACCGGGACAGGGGGCCGTCAGCCCCAGCATTTT. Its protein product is CAWSTTGTGGRQPQHF.